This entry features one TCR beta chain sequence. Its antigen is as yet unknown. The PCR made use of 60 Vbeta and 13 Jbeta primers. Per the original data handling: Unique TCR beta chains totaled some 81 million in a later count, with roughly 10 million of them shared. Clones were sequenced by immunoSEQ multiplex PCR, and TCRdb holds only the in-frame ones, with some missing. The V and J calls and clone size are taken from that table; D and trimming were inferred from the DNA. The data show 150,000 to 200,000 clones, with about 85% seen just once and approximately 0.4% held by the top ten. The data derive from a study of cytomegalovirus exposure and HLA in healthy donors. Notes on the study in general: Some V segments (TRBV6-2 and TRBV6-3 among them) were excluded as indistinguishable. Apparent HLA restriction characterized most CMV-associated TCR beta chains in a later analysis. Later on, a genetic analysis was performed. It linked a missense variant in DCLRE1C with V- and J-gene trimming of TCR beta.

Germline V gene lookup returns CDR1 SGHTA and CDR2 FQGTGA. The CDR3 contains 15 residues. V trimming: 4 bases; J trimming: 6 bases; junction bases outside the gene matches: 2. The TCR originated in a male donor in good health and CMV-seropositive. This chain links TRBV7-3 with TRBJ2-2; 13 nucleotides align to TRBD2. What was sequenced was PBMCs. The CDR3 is CASSSGLAGSGELFF. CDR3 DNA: TGTGCCAGCAGCTCGGGACTAGCGGGGTCCGGGGAGCTGTTTTTT.